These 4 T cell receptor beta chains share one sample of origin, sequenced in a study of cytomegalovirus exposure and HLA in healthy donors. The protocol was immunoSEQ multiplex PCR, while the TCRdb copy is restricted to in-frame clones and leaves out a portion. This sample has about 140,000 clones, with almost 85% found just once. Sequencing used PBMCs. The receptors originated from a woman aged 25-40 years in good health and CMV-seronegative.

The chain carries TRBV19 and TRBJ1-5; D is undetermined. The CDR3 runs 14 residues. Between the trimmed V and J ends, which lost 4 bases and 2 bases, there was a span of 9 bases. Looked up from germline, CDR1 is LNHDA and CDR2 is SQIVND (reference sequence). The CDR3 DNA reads TGTGCCAGTAGTAGAGGTTCTGGCAATCAGCCCCAGCATTTT. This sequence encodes CASSRGSGNQPQHF.

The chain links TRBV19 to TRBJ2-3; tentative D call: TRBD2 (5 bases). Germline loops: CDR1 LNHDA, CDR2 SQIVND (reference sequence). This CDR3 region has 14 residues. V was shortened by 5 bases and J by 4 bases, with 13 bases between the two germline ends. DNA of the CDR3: TGTGCCAGTAGTCCAAGAGAGGGCTCAGATACGCAGTATTTT. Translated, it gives CASSPREGSDTQYF.

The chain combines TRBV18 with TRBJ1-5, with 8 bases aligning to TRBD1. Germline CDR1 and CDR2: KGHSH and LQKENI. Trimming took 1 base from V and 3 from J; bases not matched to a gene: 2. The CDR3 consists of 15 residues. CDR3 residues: CASSPRTGYNQPQHF. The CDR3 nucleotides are TGTGCCAGCTCACCACGGACAGGGTACAATCAGCCCCAGCATTTT.

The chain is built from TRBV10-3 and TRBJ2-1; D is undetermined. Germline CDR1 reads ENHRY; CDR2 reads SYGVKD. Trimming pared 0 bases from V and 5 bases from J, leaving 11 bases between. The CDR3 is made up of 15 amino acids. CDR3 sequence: CAISESRTANNEQFF. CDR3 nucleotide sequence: TGTGCCATCAGTGAGTCCCGAACAGCAAACAATGAGCAGTTCTTC.